Below, 25 T cell receptor beta chains from the same sample are listed, as sequenced in a study of T cells in Graves' hyperthyroidism and ophthalmopathy. Researchers took RNA transcripts and amplified the TCR beta CDR3 regions from them. An initial round of RT-PCR targeting the TCR CDR3 relied on the HTBI primer set. TCRdb analysed the multiplex PCR reads with MiXCR anew, one entry per CDR3 protein. The data show 450,000 to 650,000 distinct CDR3 sequences, over 15% seen once. The sample was blood. The receptors derive from a woman between 18 and 29 years old with Graves' ophthalmopathy.

The V call is TRBV28, the J call TRBJ2-5; either TRBD1 or TRBD2 may supply D (5 bases each). Germline loops: CDR1 MDHEN, CDR2 SYDVKM. V was clipped by 4 bases and J by 4 bases, with 19 bases between them. The CDR3 extends over 16 amino acids. This CDR3 reads CASSYPGPQPGETQYF. The CDR3 DNA reads TGTGCCAGCAGTTATCCGGGACCCCAGCCAGGAGAGACCCAGTACTTC.

Many counts were recorded for this clonotype. The rearrangement joins TRBV27 to TRBJ2-7, with 9 bases identical to TRBD1. There are 14 residues in the CDR3. CDR1 and CDR2 (germline): MNHEY, SMNVEV (reference sequence). Losses at the gene ends were 7 bases for V and 4 bases for J; bases not matched to a gene: 8. The CDR3 loop is CASKPGDRAYEQYF. CDR3 sequence (DNA): TGTGCCAGCAAACCCGGGGACAGGGCTTACGAGCAGTACTTC.

The gene calls are TRBV7-2 and TRBJ2-7; the match to TRBD2 covers 7 bases. CDR3 length: 14 amino acids. Germline V gene sequence: CDR1 SGHTA, CDR2 FQGNSA. Trimming took 7 bases from V and 3 from J; bases not matched to a gene: 9. DNA for the CDR3: TGTGCCAGCAACCAACCGGGACTAAGCTACGAGCAGTACTTC. Its translation: CASNQPGLSYEQYF.

This clonotype was recorded at least ten times. The rearrangement uses TRBV20-1 and TRBJ1-1; TRBD1 aligns across 11 bases. Germline V gene lookup returns CDR1 DFQATT and CDR2 SNEGSKA (reference sequence). After removal of 1 base from V and 5 bases from J, the junction contained 6 bases not matched to a gene. The CDR3 loop spans 15 amino acids. CDR3 DNA: TGCAGTGCTAGAGGAGTGGACAGGGGGCGGACTGAAGCTTTCTTT. As protein: CSARGVDRGRTEAFF.

The table lists this clonotype with a few counts. This chain connects TRBV28 to TRBJ1-5; 7 bases line up with TRBD1. CDR1 and CDR2 (germline): MDHEN, SYDVKM. CDR3 length: 14 residues. The trim removed 10 bases at V and 2 bases at J, leaving 8 bases unmatched. The CDR3 DNA reads as TGTGCCACCATGCTCACAGGGGGCAATCAGCCCCAGCATTTT. Translating gives CATMLTGGNQPQHF. Based on the CDR3 plus reference TRBV28 and TRBJ1-5, the full variable domain is DVKVTQSSRYLVKRTGEKVFLECVQDMDHENMFWYRQDPGLGLRLIYFSYDVKMKEKGDIPEGYSVSREKKERFSLILESASTNQTSMYLCATMLTGGNQPQHFGDGTRLSIL.

The chain joins TRBV20-1 to TRBJ2-7, with TRBD2 as a possible D gene (5 bases). CDR1 and CDR2 (germline): DFQATT, SNEGSKA (reference sequence). This CDR3 is 15 amino acids long. V dropped 3 bases and J dropped 3 bases, with 18 bases sitting between them. CDR3 sequence reads: CSARASGLRFYEQYF. DNA of the CDR3: TGCAGTGCTAGGGCATCAGGACTTAGATTCTACGAGCAGTACTTC.

The chain employs TRBV30 and TRBJ2-3, with 11 bases aligning to TRBD2. V shed 8 bases, J shed 5 bases, and the junction held 9 bases outside the gene matches. CDR1 and CDR2 from the germline V gene are GTSNPN and SVGIG (reference sequence). This CDR3 is 14 amino acids long. CDR3 residues: CASQSSGRIDTQYF. In nucleotides, the CDR3 is TGTGCCAGCCAATCTAGCGGGAGGATAGATACGCAGTATTTT.

This clonotype was observed a few times. The CDR3 sequence is CASSLDSVLNQPQHF. The CDR3 nucleotides are TGTGCCAGCAGCTTAGATTCCGTGTTGAATCAGCCCCAGCATTTT. The chain employs TRBV11-2 and TRBJ1-5, with D hard to call. The CDR3 extends over 15 amino acids. Germline V CDR1 and CDR2: SGHAT, FQNNGV. Trimming stripped 0 bases from V and 4 bases from J, with 10 bases between.

There are many counts of this clonotype. The chain carries TRBV28 and TRBJ2-1, with TRBD2 matching over 9 bases. CDR1 is MDHEN and CDR2 is SYDVKM in the germline V gene. The CDR3 is 19 residues long. The V and J ends lost 6 bases and 0 bases, in that order; junction bases with no gene match: 15. The CDR3 spells CASSPGRGAGGPSYNEQFF. CDR3 bases: TGTGCCAGCAGCCCCGGACGTGGAGCGGGAGGTCCCTCCTACAATGAGCAGTTCTTC.

The J gene is TRBJ2-6, the V gene TRBV24-1, with D maybe TRBD1 (6 bases). Germline V lookup: CDR1 KGHDR, CDR2 SFDVKD. The CDR3 spans 19 residues. Trimming removed 3 bases from V and 0 bases from J, with 17 bases in between. The CDR3 loop reads CATSDHSGTRDSGANVLTF. The CDR3 DNA reads as TGTGCCACCAGTGATCACTCCGGGACACGAGACTCTGGGGCCAACGTCCTGACTTTC.

In its sample, this clonotype was seen many times. The genes are TRBV12-3 or TRBV12-4 and TRBJ1-1; unclear D gene. The germline V and J ends were trimmed by 6 bases and 5 bases, with 7 bases remaining between them. The CDR3 has 11 residues. For the CDR3, the DNA is TGTGCCAGCAGCTTAAGTACTGAAGCTTTCTTT. Encoded protein: CASSLSTEAFF.

This clonotype was recorded a few times. The genes are TRBV28 and TRBJ2-2; 7 bases match TRBD1. The CDR3 spans 16 residues. With V trimmed by 3 bases and J by 2 bases, 6 bases remained unmatched. In germline, CDR1 is MDHEN, CDR2 SYDVKM. The CDR3 region is CASSFGRDSNTGELFF. CDR3 bases: TGTGCCAGCAGTTTCGGTAGGGACAGCAACACCGGGGAGCTGTTTTTT.

This clonotype was detected many times. CDR3 amino acids: CASSLDSIYEQYF. The DNA for the CDR3 is TGTGCCAGCAGCTTAGATAGCATCTACGAGCAGTACTTC. This rearrangement joins TRBV7-8 to TRBJ2-7, with no clear D. The CDR3 runs 13 residues. V was shortened by 1 base and J by 3 bases, with 7 bases between the two germline ends. The germline V gene encodes CDR1 SGHVS and CDR2 FQNEAQ.

This clonotype was picked up many times. The rearrangement uses TRBV7-3 and TRBJ2-1; 11 nucleotides align to TRBD2. Germline lookup yields CDR1 SGHTA and CDR2 FQGTGA. V lost 3 bases, J lost 6 bases, and 1 base stayed unmatched. The CDR3 runs 14 residues. In nucleotides, the CDR3 is TGTGCCAGCAGCTTTGGGACTAGCGGCAATGAGCAGTTCTTC. The encoded protein is CASSFGTSGNEQFF. The full variable domain, in which reference TRBV7-3 and TRBJ2-1 provide the parts outside the CDR3, is GAGVSQTPSNKVTEKGKYVELRCDPISGHTALYWYRQSLGQGPEFLIYFQGTGAADDSGLPNDRFFAVRPEGSVSTLKIQRTERGDSAVYLCASSFGTSGNEQFFGPGTRLTVL.

This clonotype showed up many times. CDR3 in amino acids: CASSLSGLAIPLHF. Here the CDR3 DNA reads TGTGCCAGCAGTTTATCAGGGCTCGCAATACCCCTCCACTTT. This chain connects TRBV27 to TRBJ1-6, with unresolved D. Trimming took off 0 bases at V and 12 bases at J, with 12 bases between the two ends. This CDR3 is built from 14 residues. In germline, CDR1 is MNHEY, CDR2 SMNVEV (reference sequence).

This clonotype was recorded at least ten times. V and J are TRBV6-2 or TRBV6-3 and TRBJ2-6, with a possible D match to TRBD1 (6 bases). Germline CDR1 reads MNHEY; CDR2 reads SVGEGT. CDR3 length: 15 residues. V gave up 6 bases and J gave up 4 bases, with 13 bases separating them. The CDR3 spells CASREAGTGANVLTF. In nucleotides, the CDR3 is TGTGCCAGCAGAGAGGCCGGGACAGGGGCCAACGTCCTGACTTTC.

The sample holds many counts of this clonotype. The chain joins TRBV6-2 or TRBV6-3 to TRBJ1-1; 7 nucleotides agree with TRBD1. J gave up 6 bases and V 6 bases, and 7 bases lay outside the gene matches. This CDR3 spans 13 amino acids. Germline V gene sequence: CDR1 MNHEY, CDR2 SVGEGT. The CDR3 nucleotides read TGTGCCAGCAGAGGGGGGACAGTTGCTGAAGCTTTCTTT. This translates into CASRGGTVAEAFF.

This clonotype has a handful of counts. The CDR3 bases are TGCGCCAGCAGCACTCAGTCGGGGGCCCGATTCACAGATACGCAGTATTTT. Amino acid sequence: CASSTQSGARFTDTQYF. The gene calls are TRBV5-1 and TRBJ2-3; D is perhaps TRBD1 or TRBD2 (6 bases each). The germline CDR1 and CDR2 sequences are SGHRS and YFSETQ. The V end was cut by 4 bases, the J end by 2 bases, with 20 bases between. This CDR3 contains 17 residues.

This clonotype has only a few counts. CDR3 DNA: TGTGCCATCAGTGAAACAGGGTACGAATTGGGCTACAATGAGCAGTTCTTC. Protein sequence: CAISETGYELGYNEQFF. The chain joins TRBV10-3 to TRBJ2-1; D may be TRBD1 (6 bases). Trimming removed 3 bases from V and 3 bases from J, with 18 bases in between. The CDR3 runs to 17 residues. The germline V gene encodes CDR1 ENHRY and CDR2 SYGVKD.

This clonotype was detected many times. This chain joins TRBV20-1 and TRBJ2-1; 14 bases align to TRBD2. The length of the CDR3 is 16 residues. Germline trimming cut 1 base from V and 5 bases from J; bases unmatched to any gene: 4. The V gene's germline CDR1 is DFQATT and CDR2 SNEGSKA (reference sequence). As DNA, the CDR3 is TGCAGTGCTAGAGGCGGGGGACTAGCGGGAGACAATGAGCAGTTCTTC. It specifies CSARGGGLAGDNEQFF.

The V call is TRBV20-1, the J call TRBJ2-1, with 15 bases that match TRBD2. Germline V gene lookup returns CDR1 DFQATT and CDR2 SNEGSKA (reference sequence). The CDR3 length is 18 residues. After removal of 6 bases from V and 6 bases from J, the junction contained 15 bases not matched to a gene. CDR3: CSADMGLAGGTTSNEQFF. The CDR3 DNA is TGCAGTGCCGATATGGGACTAGCGGGAGGTACTACAAGCAATGAGCAGTTCTTC.

This clonotype was detected only a few times. V gene TRBV20-1 combines with J gene TRBJ2-1, with 11 bases fitting TRBD1. Losses at the gene ends were 3 bases for V and 2 bases for J; bases not matched to a gene: 6. CDR1 and CDR2 from the germline V gene are DFQATT and SNEGSKA (reference sequence). The CDR3 has 16 amino acids. This CDR3 is CSASVAGQGAYNEQFF. The DNA of the CDR3 is TGCAGTGCTAGTGTCGCGGGACAGGGGGCCTACAATGAGCAGTTCTTC.

The chain joins TRBV25-1 to TRBJ1-1, with D unclear. Trimming cost V 4 bases and J 8 bases, with 14 bases left between them. Germline loops: CDR1 MGHDK, CDR2 SYGVNS. The CDR3 totals 13 residues. In DNA form, the CDR3 reads TGTGCCAGCAGTGCCTACCGGACCGCCGAAGCTTTCTTT. Its translation is CASSAYRTAEAFF.

V and J are TRBV6-2 or TRBV6-3 and TRBJ1-1, with a weak D call TRBD1 (6 bases). V was cut by 3 bases and J by 5 bases, with 16 bases left in between. Per germline, CDR1 MNHEY and CDR2 SVGEGT. The CDR3 has 15 amino acids. CDR3 DNA: TGTGCCAGCAGTTATAAGGGCAGGGGATTGACTGAAGCTTTCTTT. Translating gives CASSYKGRGLTEAFF.

The chain joins TRBV9 to TRBJ2-1; 10 bases match TRBD1. Per germline, CDR1 SGDLS and CDR2 YYNGEE. V gave up 7 bases and J gave up 7 bases; unmatched junction bases: 11. This CDR3 is 15 amino acids long. The CDR3 DNA is TGTGCCAGCGGAAGGACAGGGGGGGTTGTGAATGAGCAGTTCTTC. Its protein is CASGRTGGVVNEQFF.